Given below is one T cell receptor beta chain in context. The record originates from a study of shared clonotypes between healthy human individuals. Trimming left V 5 bases short and J 3 bases short, with 12 bases between. CDR1 ENHRY and CDR2 SYGVKD come from the germline V gene. The CDR3 length is 14 residues. TCRdb keeps only in-frame clones here, not all; method: immunoSEQ multiplex PCR. The sample holds some 1.5 million clones, roughly 97% seen once. This TCR came from a man younger than 45 in good health. The chain joins TRBV10-3 to TRBJ2-3; D gene ambiguous. The sequenced material came from naive CD4+ T cells sorted from blood. The subset: CD45RA+ positively selected. CDR3 DNA: TGTGCCATCAGTCGTTCCCCCCCAACAGATACGCAGTATTTT. Translation gives CAISRSPPTDTQYF.